This T cell receptor beta chain was identified in a study of blood T cell repertoires in COVID-19. Study summary: Spain, Italy and the United States supplied samples that represented acute and convalescent COVID-19. In each case, the material was cDNA or gDNA derived from T cells, B-cell-depleted T cells, or PBMCs.

In the original processing: From reference gene primer amplification, estimates of nucleated cell counts were derived. Some clones are missing from TCRdb's copy, which holds only in-frame ones; the method was immunoSEQ multiplex PCR. That table furnishes V, J and clone size, whereas the DNA furnished D and trimming. The data show roughly 260,000 clones, 70% to 90% seen once. Trimming removed 4 bases from V and 3 bases from J, with 20 bases in between. From germline, CDR1 is MNHEY and CDR2 SVGEGT. The CDR3 runs 17 residues. The sample comprised peripheral blood. The gene calls are TRBV6-2 or TRBV6-3 and TRBJ2-3, with D tentatively TRBD2 (7 bases). The source is a woman aged 40 to 50 with acute or convalescent COVID-19. CDR3 sequence: CASSSMREGGATDTQYF. As DNA, the CDR3 is TGTGCCAGCAGTTCAATGAGAGAGGGGGGGGCAACAGATACGCAGTATTTT.